Below are 27 T cell receptor beta chains sequenced from a single sample in a study of blood T cell repertoires in COVID-19. Data came from immunoSEQ multiplex PCR; TCRdb stores just in-frame clones and leaves some out. The sample yields tens of thousands of clones, approximately 89% seen once. Sequencing was carried out using peripheral blood. All receptors come from a man in his 70s with active or convalescent COVID-19.

The gene calls are TRBV11-3 and TRBJ2-7; D is unresolved. The CDR3 has 13 residues. V dropped 5 bases and J dropped 5 bases, with 13 bases sitting between them. Germline values: CDR1 SGHNT, CDR2 YENEEA. In DNA form, the CDR3 reads TGTGCCAGCAGCCGGGTAGGATGGGACGAGCAGTACTTC. Amino acid sequence: CASSRVGWDEQYF. Supplemented by reference TRBV11-3 and TRBJ2-7, the full variable domain reads EAGVVQSPRYKIIEKKQPVAFWCNPISGHNTLYWYLQNLGQGPELLIRYENEEAVDDSQLPKDRFSAERLKGVDSTLKIQPAELGDSAVYLCASSRVGWDEQYFGPGTRLTVT.

The V call is TRBV27, the J call TRBJ2-7; 7 nucleotides align to TRBD1. Germline trimming cut 3 bases from V and 3 bases from J; bases unmatched to any gene: 11. Germline assignment: CDR1 MNHEY and CDR2 SMNVEV (reference sequence). There are 16 residues in the CDR3. CDR3 residues: CASSLLQGVNVYEQYF. For the CDR3, the DNA is TGTGCCAGCAGTTTGCTCCAGGGGGTTAATGTCTACGAGCAGTACTTC.

The rearrangement uses TRBV5-8 and TRBJ1-5, with TRBD1 matching 7 bases. Germline CDR1 is SGHTS and CDR2 is YDEGEE. The J segment lost 2 bases and the V segment lost 0 bases, leaving 2 bases of the junction unmatched. CDR3 length: 15 residues. This chain's CDR3 is CASSLVTGGNQPQHF. CDR3 bases: TGTGCCAGCAGCTTGGTAACAGGGGGCAATCAGCCCCAGCATTTT.

This chain connects TRBV15 to TRBJ2-7; 11 bases are shared with TRBD2. The CDR3 runs 15 residues. Germline V gives CDR1 LNHNV, CDR2 YYDKDF (reference sequence). The junction had 0 bases not matched to a gene; V was cut back by 0 bases and J by 2 bases. CDR3 loop: CATSRDSGGAYEQYF. CDR3 DNA: TGTGCCACCAGCAGAGATAGCGGGGGGGCCTACGAGCAGTACTTC.

This rearrangement joins TRBV6-5 to TRBJ2-3; 13 positions match TRBD2. V trimming: 5 bases; J trimming: 4 bases; junction bases outside the gene matches: 3. This CDR3 comprises 15 residues. Germline values: CDR1 MNHEY, CDR2 SVGAGI. The CDR3 nucleotides are TGTGCCAGCAGTAGGGGGACTAGCGGGGCAGATACGCAGTATTTT. Protein: CASSRGTSGADTQYF.

The V call is TRBV3-1 (or the pseudogene TRBV3-2), the J call TRBJ1-2; TRBD1 matches 9 bases. J was trimmed by 9 bases and V by 2 bases; bases with no gene match: 7. Germline CDR1 reads LGHDT; CDR2 reads YNNKEL (reference sequence). The CDR3 spans 14 residues. CDR3 in amino acids: CASSQQLTGGSYTF. The CDR3 region has the DNA TGTGCCAGCAGCCAACAGTTGACAGGGGGAAGCTACACCTTC.

For this clone: The junction does not match germline at one end; this may be a read error. The V and J genes are TRBV4-3 and TRBJ1-5; D remains ambiguous. This CDR3 spans 13 amino acids. CDR1 and CDR2 (germline): LGHNA, YSLEER. CDR3 in DNA: TGCGCCAGCAGCCAAGAGCCTAATCGGCCCCAGCATTTT. This codes for CASSQEPNRPQHF.

The rearrangement joins TRBV18 to TRBJ2-3, with D tentatively TRBD2 (5 bases). V lost 6 bases and J lost 6, with 22 bases in between. Germline V gene lookup returns CDR1 KGHSH and CDR2 LQKENI. The CDR3 length is 16 residues. The chain's CDR3 is CASSPGPNGVGDTQYF. CDR3 bases: TGTGCCAGCTCCCCAGGACCGAACGGGGTCGGGGATACGCAGTATTTT.

The chain combines TRBV6-5 with TRBJ1-2; a weak D match, TRBD1 (5 bases). The CDR3 has 12 residues. CDR1 and CDR2 from the germline V gene are MNHEY and SVGAGI. Trimming removed 2 bases at V and 6 bases at J, with 7 bases between. The CDR3 loop is CASSYRGNGYTF. CDR3 nucleotide sequence: TGTGCCAGCAGTTACCGGGGGAATGGCTACACCTTC.

This clone showed up just a few times. The chain couples TRBV4-1 to TRBJ1-6; D is uncertain. V was clipped by 4 bases and J by 0 bases, with 7 bases between them. This CDR3 comprises 15 residues. CDR1 is MGHRA and CDR2 is YSYEKL in the germline V gene. CDR3 sequence: CASSLFHSYNSPLHF. In DNA form, the CDR3 reads TGCGCCAGCAGCCTTTTTCACTCCTATAATTCACCCCTCCACTTT.

This chain joins TRBV7-8 and TRBJ2-1; 12 bases match TRBD2. The CDR3 length is 18 residues. Germline assignment: CDR1 SGHVS and CDR2 FQNEAQ. Losses at the gene ends were 2 bases for V and 1 base for J; bases not matched to a gene: 6. CDR3 region: CASSLSRTSGKSYNEQFF. The CDR3 nucleotides are TGTGCCAGCAGCTTATCCCGGACTAGCGGGAAGTCCTACAATGAGCAGTTCTTC. Combining the CDR3 with reference TRBV7-8 and TRBJ2-1 gives the whole variable domain GAGVSQSPRYKVAKRGQDVALRCDPISGHVSLFWYQQALGQGPEFLTYFQNEAQLDKSGLPSDRFFAERPEGSVSTLKIQRTQQEDSAVYLCASSLSRTSGKSYNEQFFGPGTRLTVL.

This clone was found once. The CDR3, as DNA: TGTGCCAGCAGCGTAGGGGCAATGGATAATTCACCCCTCCACTTT. It is translated as CASSVGAMDNSPLHF. J is TRBJ1-6 and V is TRBV9; no reliable D call. CDR3 length equals 15 residues. Germline V gene sequence: CDR1 SGDLS, CDR2 YYNGEE. Trimming shortened V by 0 bases and J by 5 bases, and 9 bases separated the two germline ends.

This sequence joins TRBV10-3 and TRBJ1-2; D is uncertain. Germline loops: CDR1 ENHRY, CDR2 SYGVKD. The CDR3 contains 16 residues. Trimming pared 7 bases from V and 0 bases from J, leaving 18 bases between. This CDR3 is CAIMNLGSGANYGYTF. CDR3 DNA sequence: TGTGCCATCATGAATCTAGGGTCGGGAGCTAACTATGGCTACACCTTC.

The genes are TRBV9 and TRBJ1-2; D ambiguous. The CDR3 sequence is 15 residues long. The germline gives CDR1 SGDLS, CDR2 YYNGEE. The ends were cut back, 4 bases at V and 3 bases at J, with 16 bases in the middle. CDR3 sequence reads: CASSLAPGLDYGYTF. CDR3 bases: TGTGCCAGCAGCCTAGCACCCGGACTTGACTATGGCTACACCTTC.

The CDR3 loop reads CASSYSARIYGYTF. For the CDR3, the DNA is TGTGCCAGCAGTTACTCCGCCAGAATCTATGGCTACACCTTC. V gene TRBV6-5 combines with J gene TRBJ1-2; D gene uncertain. V was shortened by 0 bases and J by 4 bases, with 9 bases between the two germline ends. CDR1 is MNHEY, CDR2 SVGAGI, per germline. CDR3 length equals 14 residues.

This sequence joins TRBV10-1 and TRBJ1-1, with a possible D match to TRBD1 (6 bases). Per germline, CDR1 WNHNN and CDR2 SYGVQD (reference sequence). This CDR3 has 14 amino acids. V was pared by 10 bases and J by 0 bases, with 15 bases between. Written as DNA, the CDR3 is TGCGCCACTCCCCGACAGGCAATGAACACTGAAGCTTTCTTT. Amino acid sequence: CATPRQAMNTEAFF.

The CDR3 region has the DNA TGTGCCTGGACCGGAATAGGGACAGGGGATTCACCCCTCCACTTT. Translated, it gives CAWTGIGTGDSPLHF. The chain is built from TRBV30 and TRBJ1-6, with 10 bases fitting TRBD1. CDR1 and CDR2 (germline): GTSNPN, SVGIG (reference sequence). Trimming removed 4 bases from V and 8 bases from J; junction bases left unmatched: 8. The CDR3 totals 15 residues.

The rearrangement joins TRBV5-1 to TRBJ1-4, with 9 bases that match TRBD1. The CDR3 extends over 15 amino acids. From germline, CDR1 is SGHRS and CDR2 YFSETQ. V lost 1 base and J lost 7; bases outside the gene matches: 5. This CDR3 is CASSLIGTGTEKLFF. As DNA, the CDR3 is TGCGCCAGCAGCTTGATCGGGACAGGGACTGAAAAACTGTTTTTT.

The chain uses TRBV6-5 and TRBJ1-4; unclear D gene. V lost 3 bases and J lost 4, with 6 bases in between. This CDR3 is built from 13 residues. Per the germline V gene, CDR1 is MNHEY and CDR2 is SVGAGI. The CDR3 DNA reads as TGTGCCAGCAGTTATCAGATTAATGAAAAACTGTTTTTT. Its protein product is CASSYQINEKLFF.

CDR3 DNA: TGCGCCAGCAGCTCGACAGCAATCTCTGGAAACACCATATATTTT. Residues: CASSSTAISGNTIYF. The chain has TRBV5-1 and TRBJ1-3; tentative D call: TRBD1 (5 bases). Trimming took off 3 bases at V and 0 bases at J, with 10 bases between the two ends. The CDR3 spans 15 residues. Germline-derived CDR1 and CDR2 are SGHRS and YFSETQ.

In nucleotides, the CDR3 is TGCGCCAGCAGCTTGGGGCAGGCACTTCAAGAGACCCAGTACTTC. This encodes CASSLGQALQETQYF. This rearrangement joins TRBV5-1 to TRBJ2-5; the D is unclear. The V gene's germline CDR1 is SGHRS and CDR2 YFSETQ. Trimming pared 0 bases from V and 2 bases from J, leaving 11 bases between. The CDR3 contains 15 residues.

The rearrangement links TRBV5-1 to TRBJ2-7, with D possibly matching TRBD1 (5 bases). V lost 0 bases, J lost 9 bases, and 7 bases lay in between. This CDR3 region has 11 residues. Germline CDR1 and CDR2: SGHRS and YFSETQ. The CDR3 coding sequence is TGCGCCAGCAGCTTGGCAGGGTGGCAGTACTTC. Translating gives CASSLAGWQYF.

The chain recombines TRBV18 with TRBJ2-3, with 7 positions matching TRBD1. With V trimmed by 0 bases and J by 0 bases, 0 bases remained unmatched. This CDR3 region has 15 residues. CDR1 and CDR2 (germline): KGHSH, LQKENI. CDR3 residues: CASSPPGQSTDTQYF. The CDR3 DNA follows: TGTGCCAGCTCACCACCGGGACAGAGCACAGATACGCAGTATTTT.

The chain recombines TRBV5-1 with TRBJ1-2; 8 bases fit TRBD1. The CDR3 is 16 amino acids. Trimming took 4 bases from V and 10 from J; bases not matched to a gene: 18. CDR1 SGHRS and CDR2 YFSETQ come from the germline V gene. This chain's CDR3 is CASSGKTGVLSIDYTF. CDR3 sequence (DNA): TGCGCCAGCAGCGGAAAGACAGGGGTTTTAAGTATTGACTACACCTTC.

The chain combines TRBV11-2 with TRBJ2-3; 11 nucleotides line up with TRBD2. The CDR3 is 18 residues long. J gave up 2 bases and V 8 bases, and 15 bases lay outside the gene matches. Germline CDR1 is SGHAT and CDR2 is FQNNGV. CDR3 sequence: CASFPGLAGGPPTDTQYF. The CDR3 DNA reads TGTGCCAGCTTCCCGGGGCTAGCGGGGGGACCACCCACAGATACGCAGTATTTT.

The chain is built from TRBV10-2 and TRBJ2-2; possibly TRBD1 for D (5 bases). Germline assignment: CDR1 WSHSY and CDR2 SAAADI. V was clipped by 6 bases and J by 5 bases, with 10 bases between them. The CDR3 has 13 residues. The CDR3 DNA is TGCGCCAGCAGGCCAGGGTCGACCGGGGAGCTGTTTTTT. Protein product: CASRPGSTGELFF.

The J gene is TRBJ1-1, the V gene TRBV5-4; D unclear. The CDR3 contains 15 residues. Germline CDR1 reads SGHNT; CDR2 reads YYREEE (reference sequence). Trimming removed 0 bases at V and 1 base at J, with 10 bases between. The CDR3 DNA reads as TGTGCCAGCAGCTTGGGGGTGAGGGAGAACACTGAAGCTTTCTTT. Residues: CASSLGVRENTEAFF. The full variable domain, in which reference TRBV5-4 and TRBJ1-1 provide the parts outside the CDR3, is ETGVTQSPTHLIKTRGQQVTLRCSSQSGHNTVSWYQQALGQGPQFIFQYYREEENGRGNFPPRFSGLQFPNYSSELNVNALELDDSALYLCASSLGVRENTEAFFGQGTRLTVV.